These 24 T cell receptor beta chains were all obtained from the same sample, sequenced in a study of glioma-infiltrating T cells after dendritic cell vaccination. Profiling relied on immunoSEQ multiplex PCR, and the TCRdb table lists in-frame clones only, not all of them. The repertoire includes 95,000 to 110,000 clones, around 81% of them detected once, and less than 15% sits in the top ten. The specimen was blood, collected before dendritic cell vaccination. The source is a human donor with glioblastoma.

V and J are TRBV30 and TRBJ1-1; TRBD1 is a possible D gene (6 bases). Germline-derived CDR1 and CDR2 are GTSNPN and SVGIG (reference sequence). V lost 5 bases to trimming and J lost 8 bases, with 15 bases between them. This CDR3 is built from 12 residues. The CDR3 region is CAWVRVGAEAFF. CDR3 bases: TGTGCCTGGGTGCGTGTGGGGGCGGAAGCTTTCTTT.

The V and J genes are TRBV4-3 and TRBJ2-5; D not certain. Trimming removed 0 bases at V and 4 bases at J, with 12 bases between. CDR1 is LGHNA and CDR2 is YSLEER in the germline V gene. This CDR3 is built from 15 residues. CDR3 coding DNA: TGCGCCAGCAGCCAAGATGGAAGTTCAGGAGAGACCCAGTACTTC. Protein: CASSQDGSSGETQYF.

In its sample, this clone was seen a few times. The chain is built from TRBV27 and TRBJ2-7; 7 nucleotides agree with TRBD2. Germline V CDR1 and CDR2: MNHEY, SMNVEV (reference sequence). The CDR3 has 13 residues. The V gene end was trimmed by 5 bases and the J gene end by 6 bases; junction bases not matched to a gene: 7. CDR3 protein: CASSPSGDAEQYF. The CDR3 DNA sequence: TGTGCCAGCAGTCCAAGCGGGGACGCCGAGCAGTACTTC.

The chain combines TRBV19 with TRBJ1-4; D is perhaps TRBD1 (6 bases). The germline gives CDR1 LNHDA, CDR2 SQIVND (reference sequence). The CDR3 extends over 13 amino acids. Trimming shortened V by 7 bases and J by 2 bases, and 8 bases separated the two germline ends. CDR3 residues: CASNRDTNEKLFF. CDR3 DNA: TGTGCCAGTAACAGGGACACTAATGAAAAACTGTTTTTT.

The rearrangement links TRBV18 to TRBJ2-7, with 12 bases matching TRBD2. In germline, CDR1 is KGHSH, CDR2 LQKENI. CDR3 size: 15 residues. V shed 1 base, J shed 3 bases, and the junction held 1 base outside the gene matches. The CDR3 is CASSPRTSGVYEQYF. The CDR3 DNA follows: TGTGCCAGCTCACCACGGACTAGCGGGGTCTACGAGCAGTACTTC.

This chain joins TRBV7-9 and TRBJ2-2; D remains unclear. Germline loops: CDR1 SEHNR, CDR2 FQNEAQ (reference sequence). V lost 7 bases, J lost 7 bases, and 7 bases lay in between. The CDR3 runs 11 residues. The CDR3 region has the DNA TGTGCCAGCAAAACAAGCGGGGAGCTGTTTTTT. Translation gives CASKTSGELFF.

This chain uses TRBV2 with TRBJ2-7, with D possibly being TRBD1 (6 bases). Germline CDR1 is SNHLY and CDR2 is FYNNEI. Trimming stripped 6 bases from V and 2 bases from J, with 11 bases between. The CDR3 runs to 13 residues. CDR3: CASSADRTYEQYF. In DNA form, the CDR3 reads TGTGCCAGCAGCGCCGACAGGACCTACGAGCAGTACTTC.

This sequence joins TRBV18 and TRBJ1-3, with TRBD1 matching over 7 bases. The CDR3 length is 18 residues. The J segment lost 0 bases and the V segment lost 5 bases, leaving 13 bases of the junction unmatched. Germline V gene lookup returns CDR1 KGHSH and CDR2 LQKENI. The CDR3 sequence is CASSGGPTGAHSGNTIYF. DNA for the CDR3: TGTGCCAGCTCAGGGGGGCCAACAGGGGCCCACTCTGGAAACACCATATATTTT. Complete variable domain (other parts from reference TRBV18 and TRBJ1-3): NAGVMQNPRHLVRRRGQEARLRCSPMKGHSHVYWYRQLPEEGLKFMVYLQKENIIDESGMPKERFSAEFPKEGPSILRIQQVVRGDSAAYFCASSGGPTGAHSGNTIYFGEGSWLTVV.

The genes are TRBV5-1 and TRBJ1-1, with 7 bases identical to TRBD1. The germline V gene has CDR1 SGHRS and CDR2 YFSETQ. The ends lost 3 bases at V and 1 base at J; junction bases unmatched: 9. The CDR3 totals 16 residues. CDR3 nucleotides: TGCGCCAGCAGCTCCGCCCCGACAGGGAGGAACACTGAAGCTTTCTTT. This encodes CASSSAPTGRNTEAFF.

This sequence joins TRBV6-5 and TRBJ1-6; 10 bases are a match to TRBD1. The length of the CDR3 is 15 residues. Germline lookup yields CDR1 MNHEY and CDR2 SVGAGI. J was trimmed by 5 bases and V by 6 bases; bases with no gene match: 4. In nucleotides, the CDR3 is TGTGCCAGCAGCCTCGGACAGGGGGATAATTCACCCCTCCACTTT. It yields the protein CASSLGQGDNSPLHF.

This rearrangement joins TRBV7-2 to TRBJ2-7, with D possibly matching TRBD1 (6 bases). V lost 3 bases and J lost 5, with 14 bases in between. CDR1 is SGHTA, CDR2 FQGNSA, per germline. The CDR3 totals 14 residues. CDR3 nucleotides: TGTGCCAGCAGCTTCCGCCAGGGGCGGGACGAGCAGTACTTC. Its translation is CASSFRQGRDEQYF.

V usage is TRBV4-1 and J usage is TRBJ2-5; D might be TRBD2 (6 bases). The CDR3 extends over 15 amino acids. CDR1 MGHRA and CDR2 YSYEKL come from the germline V gene. Trimming stripped 0 bases from V and 5 bases from J, with 13 bases between. CDR3 loop: CASSQDGGYVETQYF. As DNA, the CDR3 is TGCGCCAGCAGCCAAGATGGAGGGTATGTCGAGACCCAGTACTTC.

The chain links TRBV6-1 to TRBJ1-6; 7 positions match TRBD1. V lost 4 bases and J lost 5; bases outside the gene matches: 5. Germline V gives CDR1 MNHNS, CDR2 SASEGT. The CDR3 has 15 amino acids. The DNA of the CDR3 is TGTGCCAGCAGTGCGCTACAGGGGAATAATTCACCCCTCCACTTT. Translation gives CASSALQGNNSPLHF.

This clone occurred a few times. J is TRBJ2-1 and V is TRBV11-3; possible D gene TRBD1, 6 bases. Germline V lookup: CDR1 SGHNT, CDR2 YENEEA. The CDR3 is made up of 20 amino acids. V was cut by 4 bases and J by 8 bases, with 33 bases left in between. CDR3 amino acids: CASSSWNGSGDDSGAHEQFF. CDR3 DNA: TGTGCCAGCAGCTCGTGGAACGGGTCAGGGGATGACTCCGGGGCCCATGAGCAGTTCTTC.

J is TRBJ2-7 and V is TRBV7-2, with D perhaps matching TRBD1 (6 bases). The CDR3 runs to 14 residues. V lost 3 bases and J lost 2, with 11 bases in between. Germline CDR1 reads SGHTA; CDR2 reads FQGNSA. Written as DNA, the CDR3 is TGTGCCAGCAGCTTTGGGGGCGTAACCTACGAGCAGTACTTC. It yields the protein CASSFGGVTYEQYF.

The chain is built from TRBV7-3 and TRBJ2-1, with 11 bases aligning to TRBD2. Germline V gives CDR1 SGHTA, CDR2 FQGTGA. J was trimmed by 5 bases and V by 4 bases; bases with no gene match: 7. This CDR3 region has 16 residues. The CDR3 loop is CASSWGGTSGNNEQFF. As DNA, the CDR3 is TGTGCCAGCAGCTGGGGGGGGACTAGCGGAAACAATGAGCAGTTCTTC.

In this sample, this clone turned up once. DNA for the CDR3: TGTGCCAGCTCACCGTCGGGGGGCGCAGGGTTGTATGAAAAACTGTTTTTT. Encoded protein: CASSPSGGAGLYEKLFF. The chain couples TRBV18 to TRBJ1-4, with D perhaps TRBD1 (6 bases). This CDR3 is built from 17 residues. V was trimmed by 3 bases and J by 6 bases, leaving 20 bases between them. CDR1 is KGHSH, CDR2 LQKENI, per germline. The full variable domain, with the rest looked up from reference TRBV18 and TRBJ1-4, is NAGVMQNPRHLVRRRGQEARLRCSPMKGHSHVYWYRQLPEEGLKFMVYLQKENIIDESGMPKERFSAEFPKEGPSILRIQQVVRGDSAAYFCASSPSGGAGLYEKLFFGSGTQLSVL.

CDR3 coding DNA: TGCGCCAGCAGTATAAGACTAGCGGGGTCAGATACGCAGTATTTT. Its translation is CASSIRLAGSDTQYF. The chain carries TRBV5-1 and TRBJ2-3, with 11 nucleotides matching TRBD2. The CDR3 is 15 residues long. From germline, CDR1 is SGHRS and CDR2 YFSETQ. V was pared by 5 bases and J by 4 bases, with 6 bases of the junction left unmatched.

This clone was detected only a few times. The chain uses TRBV18 and TRBJ2-2; TRBD1 matches at 8 bases. Trimming at V came to 3 bases and at J to 3 bases, leaving 0 bases not matched to a gene. The CDR3 runs 14 residues. CDR1 and CDR2 from the germline V gene are KGHSH and LQKENI. CDR3 region: CASSPTGDTGELFF. CDR3 in DNA: TGTGCCAGCTCACCGACAGGGGACACCGGGGAGCTGTTTTTT.

V is TRBV6-1 and J is TRBJ2-5; D gene ambiguous. The J call may be mistaken, given a closer DNA end match to TRBJ2-7. Germline V gene lookup returns CDR1 MNHNS and CDR2 SASEGT. CDR3 size: 14 residues. The CDR3 loop is CASSDPPFSYEQYF. The CDR3 DNA sequence: TGTGCCAGCAGTGACCCCCCCTTCTCTTACGAGCAGTACTTC.

In this sample, this clone turned up a few times. The CDR3 here is CASSLGSTGTNEKLFF. The CDR3 coding sequence is TGTGCCAGCAGCTTAGGATCGACAGGGACTAATGAAAAACTGTTTTTT. This chain uses TRBV7-9 with TRBJ1-4; 7 bases are shared with TRBD1. The CDR3 covers 16 residues. Trimming took 1 base from V and 2 from J; bases not matched to a gene: 4. Germline-derived CDR1 and CDR2 are SEHNR and FQNEAQ (reference sequence).

The chain employs TRBV5-4 and TRBJ1-2, with TRBD1 matching 9 bases. The germline V gene has CDR1 SGHNT and CDR2 YYREEE (reference sequence). The CDR3 runs 15 residues. The V and J ends lost 4 bases and 5 bases, in that order; junction bases with no gene match: 9. This chain's CDR3 is CASSAYRDRVYGYTF. The CDR3 DNA sequence: TGTGCCAGCAGCGCCTACCGGGACAGGGTGTATGGCTACACCTTC.

The V gene is TRBV10-1, the J gene TRBJ1-6, with unresolved D. Germline assignment: CDR1 WNHNN and CDR2 SYGVQD (reference sequence). There are 14 residues in the CDR3. Trimming stripped 2 bases from V and 2 bases from J, with 4 bases between. CDR3 residues: CASSETPYNSPLHF. The CDR3 nucleotides are TGCGCCAGCAGTGAGACTCCCTATAATTCACCCCTCCACTTT.

The chain has TRBV4-3 and TRBJ2-7; 10 positions match TRBD1. The CDR3 totals 16 residues. Germline V gene data show CDR1 as LGHNA and CDR2 as YSLEER. With V trimmed by 0 bases and J by 2 bases, 4 bases remained unmatched. The DNA for the CDR3 is TGCGCCAGCAGCCAAGATGCCGGACAGGGGGCCTACGAGCAGTACTTC. It yields the protein CASSQDAGQGAYEQYF.